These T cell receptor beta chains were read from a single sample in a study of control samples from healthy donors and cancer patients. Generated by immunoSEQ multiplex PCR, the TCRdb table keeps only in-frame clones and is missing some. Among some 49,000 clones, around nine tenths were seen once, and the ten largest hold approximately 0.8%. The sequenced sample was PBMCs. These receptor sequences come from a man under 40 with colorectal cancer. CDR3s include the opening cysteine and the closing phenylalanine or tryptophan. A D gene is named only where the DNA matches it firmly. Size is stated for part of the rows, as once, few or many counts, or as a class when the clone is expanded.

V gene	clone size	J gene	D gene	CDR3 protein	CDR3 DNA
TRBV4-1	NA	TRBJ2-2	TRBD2	CASSQDGGDTGELFF	TGCGCCAGCAGCCAAGACGGGGGGGACACCGGGGAGCTGTTTTTT
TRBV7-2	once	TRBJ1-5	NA	CASSFQGNQPQHF	TGTGCCAGCAGCTTTCAGGGTAATCAGCCCCAGCATTTT
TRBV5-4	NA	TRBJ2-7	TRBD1	CASSPDRASYEQYF	TGTGCCAGCAGTCCGGACAGGGCATCTTACGAGCAGTACTTC
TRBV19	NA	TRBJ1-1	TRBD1	CASKTGGNTEAFF	TGTGCCAGTAAGACAGGGGGCAACACTGAAGCTTTCTTT
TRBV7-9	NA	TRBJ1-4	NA	CASSFERTATNEKLFF	TGTGCCAGCAGCTTCGAACGGACAGCAACTAATGAAAAACTGTTTTTT
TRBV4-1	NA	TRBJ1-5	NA	CASSHGRFLKEPQHF	TGCGCCAGCAGCCACGGACGATTCTTAAAGGAGCCCCAGCATTTT
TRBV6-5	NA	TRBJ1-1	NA	CASTWGMNTEAFF	TGTGCCAGCACCTGGGGTATGAACACTGAAGCTTTCTTT
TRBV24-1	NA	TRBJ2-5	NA	CATSDRRRGQETQYF	TGTGCCACCAGTGATCGGCGGAGGGGCCAAGAGACCCAGTACTTC
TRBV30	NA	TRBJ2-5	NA	CAWSPRGRETQYF	TGTGCCTGGAGTCCAAGGGGTCGGGAGACCCAGTACTTC
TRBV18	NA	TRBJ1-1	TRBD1	CASSPRSGGWSTEAFF	TGTGCCAGCTCACCTCGCTCAGGGGGCTGGAGCACTGAAGCTTTCTTT
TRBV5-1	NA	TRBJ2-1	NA	CASSLSGSYNEQFF	TGCGCCAGCAGCTTGTCAGGGTCCTACAATGAGCAGTTCTTC
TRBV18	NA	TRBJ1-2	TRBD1	CASSPEGQGGGYTF	TGTGCCAGCTCACCCGAGGGACAGGGGGGTGGCTACACCTTC
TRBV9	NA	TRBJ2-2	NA	CASSVAGDTGELFF	TGTGCCAGCAGCGTAGCTGGTGACACCGGGGAGCTGTTTTTT
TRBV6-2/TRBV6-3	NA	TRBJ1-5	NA	CASSSEGVNQPQHF	TGTGCCAGCAGTTCGGAGGGTGTCAATCAGCCCCAGCATTTT
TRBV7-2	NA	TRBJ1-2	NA	CASSLVWGAETF	TGTGCCAGCAGCTTAGTATGGGGCGCGGAGACCTTC
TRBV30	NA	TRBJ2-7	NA	CAWSDGTHEQYF	TGTGCCTGGAGTGACGGGACGCACGAGCAGTACTTC